This T cell receptor (beta chain) was captured in a study of CD8 T cells in ankylosing spondylitis. Study-level findings and limits: Previous work reported some of these motif variants in the synovial fluid and blood of reactive arthritis. With a CD8+ phenotype, disease-linked clones were relatively rare in peripheral blood. Ankylosing spondylitis blood appeared to be characterized by a TCR beta motif of 7 to 9 highly homologous variants.

Using quantitative 5'-RACE with molecular barcodes, the authors made TCR beta libraries. TCRdb independently ran MiXCR on the 5' RACE reads; one entry per CDR3 protein. The sample has some 700,000 distinct CDR3 sequences, under 20% seen once. This clonotype occurred many times. The antigen is not known. Germline CDR1 and CDR2: SEHNR and FQNEAQ (reference sequence). The length of the CDR3 is 11 residues. V lost 5 bases and J 4 bases, leaving 5 bases between the germline ends. Material: blood, either unsorted or a sorted T cell fraction (not recorded which). This TCR came from a male donor with ankylosing spondylitis. The gene calls are TRBV7-9 and TRBJ1-1; D remains unclear. CDR3 bases: TGTGCCAGCAGCCTTGTCACTGAAGCTTTCTTT. Protein sequence: CASSLVTEAFF.